The next 17 T cell receptor beta chains were all read from a single sample in a study of blood T cell repertoires in COVID-19. Measured with immunoSEQ multiplex PCR; TCRdb has only the in-frame clones, and not every one. Seen here are about 34,000 clones, around 86% observed once, and the top ten hold around 17%. Material: peripheral blood. The receptor set was obtained from a woman aged 55 to 70 with active COVID-19.

This clone was recorded only once. The rearrangement uses TRBV29-1 and TRBJ1-5; 8 bases line up with TRBD1. The germline gives CDR1 SQVTM, CDR2 ANQGSEA. This CDR3 has 13 amino acids. J lost 4 bases, V lost 3 bases, and 2 bases had no gene match. The DNA for the CDR3 is TGCAGCGTTGAGGGACAGGAGAATCAGCCCCAGCATTTT. This sequence encodes CSVEGQENQPQHF.

The chain combines TRBV18 with TRBJ2-7; 11 bases match TRBD2. The CDR3 runs to 15 residues. The V gene end was trimmed by 0 bases and the J gene end by 5 bases; junction bases not matched to a gene: 3. Germline loops: CDR1 KGHSH, CDR2 LQKENI. The CDR3 sequence is CASSPPASGGHEQYF. The CDR3 nucleotides read TGTGCCAGCTCACCACCGGCTAGCGGGGGGCACGAGCAGTACTTC. Supplemented by reference TRBV18 and TRBJ2-7, the full variable domain reads NAGVMQNPRHLVRRRGQEARLRCSPMKGHSHVYWYRQLPEEGLKFMVYLQKENIIDESGMPKERFSAEFPKEGPSILRIQQVVRGDSAAYFCASSPPASGGHEQYFGPGTRLTVT.

The rearrangement uses TRBV10-2 and TRBJ1-4; the D gene is possibly TRBD1 (6 bases). The V gene lost 8 bases and the J gene lost 5 bases, with 15 bases spanning the gap. This CDR3 has 14 residues. In germline, CDR1 is WSHSY, CDR2 SAAADI. The CDR3 sequence is CASSLDSGNEKLFF. Here the CDR3 DNA reads TGCGCCAGCTCACTGGACAGCGGAAATGAAAAACTGTTTTTT.

CDR3 sequence: CASSYPQVNTEAFF. The CDR3 DNA is TGCGCCAGCAGTTATCCACAGGTGAACACTGAAGCTTTCTTT. This chain connects TRBV5-1 to TRBJ1-1, with TRBD1 as a possible D gene (5 bases). With 5 bases removed from V and 0 bases from J, the gap between germline ends came to 11 bases. This CDR3 contains 14 residues. Germline-derived CDR1 and CDR2 are SGHRS and YFSETQ.

V and J are TRBV27 and TRBJ2-1, with D perhaps matching TRBD2 (5 bases). The V and J ends lost 0 bases and 2 bases respectively, with 11 bases between them. Germline V gene data show CDR1 as MNHEY and CDR2 as SMNVEV (reference sequence). The CDR3 has 16 residues. CDR3 in amino acids: CASSLSVTRAYNEQFF. The CDR3 DNA reads TGTGCCAGCAGTTTATCGGTTACGCGGGCCTACAATGAGCAGTTCTTC.

The V call is TRBV19, the J call TRBJ2-3; 7 bases map to TRBD2. Looked up from germline, CDR1 is LNHDA and CDR2 is SQIVND (reference sequence). V trimming: 5 bases; J trimming: 4 bases; junction bases outside the gene matches: 12. The CDR3 covers 16 residues. This chain's CDR3 is CASSLPAGGRADTQYF. In DNA form, the CDR3 reads TGTGCCAGTAGTCTTCCTGCCGGGGGGAGAGCAGATACGCAGTATTTT.

The rearrangement uses TRBV19 and TRBJ2-2; D remains ambiguous. The V end lost 3 bases, the J end lost 0 bases, and 11 bases lay between the germline ends. CDR1 is LNHDA, CDR2 SQIVND, per germline (reference sequence). This CDR3 is 16 amino acids long. This CDR3 is CASSILQMTNTGELFF. Written as DNA, the CDR3 is TGTGCCAGTAGTATTCTACAGATGACGAACACCGGGGAGCTGTTTTTT.

This clone was observed once. V gene TRBV5-1 combines with J gene TRBJ2-1, with 8 bases fitting TRBD1. V shed 0 bases, J shed 6 bases, and the junction held 2 bases outside the gene matches. Germline V gene data show CDR1 as SGHRS and CDR2 as YFSETQ. The CDR3 is made up of 14 amino acids. CDR3 region: CASSLGQGFNEQFF. As DNA, the CDR3 is TGCGCCAGCAGCTTGGGACAGGGGTTCAATGAGCAGTTCTTC. The full variable domain, with the rest looked up from reference TRBV5-1 and TRBJ2-1, is KAGVTQTPRYLIKTRGQQVTLSCSPISGHRSVSWYQQTPGQGLQFLFEYFSETQRNKGNFPGRFSGRQFSNSRSEMNVSTLELGDSALYLCASSLGQGFNEQFFGPGTRLTVL.

This clone occurred a few times. J is TRBJ2-7 and V is TRBV4-2, with TRBD2 identical over 9 bases. The CDR3 is 20 residues long. Trimming at V came to 0 bases and at J to 4 bases, leaving 19 bases not matched to a gene. Looked up from germline, CDR1 is LGHNA and CDR2 is YNFKEQ. The CDR3 DNA sequence: TGTGCCAGCAGCCAAGATCGTGGGTGGACTAGCGACTCGCGAAGGTACGAGCAGTACTTC. Residues: CASSQDRGWTSDSRRYEQYF.

This chain connects TRBV19 to TRBJ2-2; tentatively, D is TRBD2 (6 bases). The CDR3 loop spans 15 amino acids. Germline values: CDR1 LNHDA, CDR2 SQIVND (reference sequence). V lost 9 bases and J lost 0, with 14 bases in between. CDR3 sequence: CASCVSGTNTGELFF. CDR3 in DNA: TGTGCCAGCTGCGTTAGCGGAACGAACACCGGGGAGCTGTTTTTT.

This chain links TRBV5-1 with TRBJ2-5; 8 positions agree with TRBD2. V lost 6 bases, J lost 5 bases, and 9 bases stayed unmatched. The CDR3 contains 14 residues. Germline CDR1 and CDR2: SGHRS and YFSETQ. This chain's CDR3 is CASKAAGGRETQYF. The CDR3 DNA reads TGCGCCAGCAAGGCGGCGGGAGGTCGGGAGACCCAGTACTTC.

The J gene is TRBJ2-2, the V gene TRBV10-2; no clear D. The CDR3 has 13 residues. Germline V CDR1 and CDR2: WSHSY, SAAADI. The V end lost 3 bases, the J end lost 10 bases, and 12 bases lay between the germline ends. The CDR3 bases are TGCGCCAGCAGTGAACCCGTGCGTGCGGAGCTGTTTTTT. Its translation: CASSEPVRAELFF.

The chain carries TRBV28 and TRBJ2-5; TRBD1 matches at 10 bases. This CDR3 has 16 residues. V was clipped by 4 bases and J by 7 bases; unmatched bases: 12. Germline V gene sequence: CDR1 MDHEN, CDR2 SYDVKM. CDR3 in DNA: TGTGCCAGCAGTTCACCTCGGGACAGGGGTGTAAGGACCCAGTACTTC. Its protein is CASSSPRDRGVRTQYF.

This clone was seen more than once but under ten times. The rearrangement links TRBV7-9 to TRBJ2-5, with 11 nucleotides matching TRBD2. The CDR3 consists of 14 residues. V shed 3 bases and J 4 bases; nucleotides not matched to a gene: 1. CDR1 and CDR2 from the germline V gene are SEHNR and FQNEAQ (reference sequence). As DNA, the CDR3 is TGTGCCAGCAGCTTTCTAGCGGGAGGAGAGACCCAGTACTTC. As protein: CASSFLAGGETQYF.

V and J are TRBV28 and TRBJ1-4; tentatively, D is TRBD1 (5 bases). Germline lookup yields CDR1 MDHEN and CDR2 SYDVKM. CDR3 length equals 17 residues. The V and J ends lost 2 bases and 0 bases respectively, with 13 bases between them. The CDR3 loop reads CASSLPGQAATNEKLFF. As DNA, the CDR3 is TGTGCCAGCAGTTTACCAGGACAAGCTGCAACTAATGAAAAACTGTTTTTT.

The chain combines TRBV7-9 with TRBJ1-5; 8 bases map to TRBD1. In germline, CDR1 is SEHNR, CDR2 FQNEAQ (reference sequence). CDR3 size: 15 residues. The J segment lost 5 bases and the V segment lost 1 base, leaving 4 bases of the junction unmatched. In DNA form, the CDR3 reads TGTGCCAGCAGCTTAGGCCAGGGGGCCGATCAGCCCCAGCATTTT. Translating it yields CASSLGQGADQPQHF.

The V and J genes are TRBV7-2 and TRBJ2-1, with TRBD2 matching over 12 bases. The ends lost 5 bases at V and 6 bases at J; junction bases unmatched: 5. The CDR3 contains 15 residues. Germline assignment: CDR1 SGHTA and CDR2 FQGNSA. The CDR3 loop is CASSPGLAGSNEQFF. The CDR3 region has the DNA TGTGCCAGCAGCCCTGGACTAGCGGGGTCCAATGAGCAGTTCTTC. Full variable domain (outside the CDR3, taken from reference TRBV7-2 and TRBJ2-1): GAGVSQSPSNKVTEKGKDVELRCDPISGHTALYWYRQSLGQGLEFLIYFQGNSAPDKSGLPSDRFSAERTGGSVSTLTIQRTQQEDSAVYLCASSPGLAGSNEQFFGPGTRLTVL.